Here is one TCR beta chain with its context. This entry belongs to a study of shared clonotypes between healthy human individuals. The method was immunoSEQ multiplex PCR; TCRdb's version includes in-frame clones alone and lacks a portion of them. The data contain 1.5 million to 2.5 million clones, just under 95% of them singletons. Naive CD8 populations comprised CD45RO-negative cells positively selected for CCR7, excluding terminally differentiated effector memory CD45RA+ cells. V was clipped by 6 bases and J by 3 bases; unmatched bases: 13. Germline CDR1 and CDR2: ENHRY and SYGVKD. CDR3 length equals 16 residues.

The V and J genes are TRBV10-3 and TRBJ2-7; 8 nucleotides line up with TRBD2. The TCR comes from a man in his late teens or twenties in good health. Sequenced material: naive CD8+ T cells sorted from blood. The CDR3 DNA is TGTGCCATCAGGCCCATCGGGGGGGAGCGTGGCTACGAGCAGTACTTC. Its translation is CAIRPIGGERGYEQYF.